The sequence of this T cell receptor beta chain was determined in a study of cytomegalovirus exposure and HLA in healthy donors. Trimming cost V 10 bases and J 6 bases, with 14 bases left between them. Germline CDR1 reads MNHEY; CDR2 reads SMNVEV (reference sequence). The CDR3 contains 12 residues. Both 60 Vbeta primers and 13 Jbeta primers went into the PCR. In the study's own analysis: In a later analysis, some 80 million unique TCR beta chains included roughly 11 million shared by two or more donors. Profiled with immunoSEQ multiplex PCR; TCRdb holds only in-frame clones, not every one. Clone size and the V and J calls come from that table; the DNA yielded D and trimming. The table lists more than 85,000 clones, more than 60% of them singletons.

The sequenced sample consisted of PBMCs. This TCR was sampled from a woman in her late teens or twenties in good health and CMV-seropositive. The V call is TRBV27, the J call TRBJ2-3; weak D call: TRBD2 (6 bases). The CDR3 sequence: CAIAGPLDTQYF. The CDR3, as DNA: TGTGCCATCGCGGGACCTTTGGATACGCAGTATTTT.